Following are 17 T cell receptor beta chains from one sample sequenced in a study of control samples from healthy donors and cancer patients. TCRdb's table, derived via immunoSEQ multiplex PCR, lists solely in-frame clones and lacks some. The sample includes around 180,000 clones, approximately 86% of them seen just once. The sample comprised blood. These receptors were collected from a woman aged 25 to 45 in good health.

About this clone itself: This sample also contains other DNA sequences that code for the same CDR3. The chain links TRBV7-8 to TRBJ2-7, with D unresolved. V dropped 1 base and J dropped 0 bases, with 7 bases sitting between them. The germline V gene has CDR1 SGHVS and CDR2 FQNEAQ. The CDR3 loop spans 14 amino acids. In DNA form, the CDR3 reads TGTGCCAGCAGCTTAGAGGGCAGCTCCTACGAGCAGTACTTC. It encodes CASSLEGSSYEQYF.

V is TRBV3-1 (or the pseudogene TRBV3-2) and J is TRBJ1-2; a weak D match, TRBD1 (6 bases). The V end lost 0 bases, the J end lost 14 bases, and 13 bases lay between the germline ends. The CDR3 is 12 amino acids. The germline V gene encodes CDR1 LGHDT and CDR2 YNNKEL (reference sequence). The CDR3 spells CASSQDNRATTF. The CDR3 nucleotides are TGTGCCAGCAGCCAAGATAACAGGGCGACAACCTTC.

The chain couples TRBV4-1 to TRBJ1-6; TRBD1 agrees at 9 bases. CDR3 size: 17 residues. V lost 1 base, J lost 14 bases, and 15 bases stayed unmatched. Germline-derived CDR1 and CDR2 are MGHRA and YSYEKL. CDR3 DNA: TGCGCCAGCAGCCAAGTAAACGCCGGGACAGGGTCTCGGGCCCTCCACTTT. This gives the protein CASSQVNAGTGSRALHF.

V is TRBV6-5 and J is TRBJ2-1; D may be TRBD1 or TRBD2 (6 bases each). Looked up from germline, CDR1 is MNHEY and CDR2 is SVGAGI. The CDR3 has 13 residues. V lost 4 bases and J 6 bases, leaving 10 bases between the germline ends. The CDR3, as DNA: TGTGCCAGCAGTTTTAGGGGGGTCAATGAGCAGTTCTTC. Amino acid sequence: CASSFRGVNEQFF.

V is TRBV2 and J is TRBJ2-7, with 7 bases matching TRBD1. With V trimmed by 7 bases and J by 6 bases, 9 bases remained unmatched. Germline CDR1 reads SNHLY; CDR2 reads FYNNEI. The CDR3 is 13 residues long. The CDR3 protein is CASKLKGQSEQYV. DNA for the CDR3: TGTGCCAGCAAACTTAAGGGACAGAGCGAGCAGTACGTC.

Only one count was recorded for this clone. The chain combines TRBV19 with TRBJ1-6; D remains unclear. CDR1 and CDR2 from the germline V gene are LNHDA and SQIVND (reference sequence). The CDR3 is made up of 18 amino acids. Deletions cut 4 bases from V and 0 bases from J, with 16 bases between. CDR3 sequence reads: CASSTQTPTSSYNSPLHF. In DNA, the CDR3 is TGTGCCAGTAGTACCCAGACTCCCACCAGCTCCTATAATTCACCCCTCCACTTT.

The V and J genes are TRBV29-1 and TRBJ2-7, with D hard to call. CDR1 SQVTM and CDR2 ANQGSEA come from the germline V gene. V was clipped by 4 bases and J by 6 bases, with 16 bases between them. The CDR3 consists of 13 residues. CDR3 sequence reads: CSVALGSLSEQYF. Here the CDR3 DNA reads TGCAGCGTTGCCCTAGGCAGCCTTAGCGAGCAGTACTTC.

The chain links TRBV5-4 to TRBJ1-3; D is undetermined. With 0 bases removed from V and 7 bases from J, the gap between germline ends came to 14 bases. There are 15 residues in the CDR3. Germline V CDR1 and CDR2: SGHNT, YYREEE (reference sequence). The CDR3 DNA is TGTGCCAGCAGCTTGGAAGCTCCTGGTAGTAACACCATATATTTT. Translating it yields CASSLEAPGSNTIYF.

The CDR3, as DNA: TGTGCCAGCAGCTTGGGCCCCGGGAGCCTCAATGAGCAGTTCTTC. Encoded protein: CASSLGPGSLNEQFF. The rearrangement links TRBV5-5 to TRBJ2-1; maybe TRBD2 (6 bases). V was shortened by 0 bases and J by 6 bases, with 13 bases between the two germline ends. There are 15 residues in the CDR3. Germline V gene lookup returns CDR1 SGHKS and CDR2 YYEKEE (reference sequence).

This rearrangement joins TRBV29-1 to TRBJ1-5; 11 nucleotides match TRBD1. The V segment lost 6 bases and the J segment 3 bases; nucleotides outside the gene matches: 4. Germline V gene sequence: CDR1 SQVTM, CDR2 ANQGSEA. This CDR3 is 14 amino acids long. CDR3 amino acids: CSVSGQGDNQPQHF. The CDR3 DNA follows: TGCAGCGTGTCGGGACAGGGGGACAATCAGCCCCAGCATTTT. The full variable domain, with the rest looked up from reference TRBV29-1 and TRBJ1-5, is SAVISQKPSRDICQRGTSLTIQCQVDSQVTMMFWYRQQPGQSLTLIATANQGSEATYESGFVIDKFPISRPNLTFSTLTVSNMSPEDSSIYLCSVSGQGDNQPQHFGDGTRLSIL.

The rearrangement uses TRBV5-1 and TRBJ1-3; D may be TRBD1 (5 bases). V was shortened by 4 bases and J by 0 bases, with 8 bases between the two germline ends. The CDR3 has 14 amino acids. Germline CDR1 is SGHRS and CDR2 is YFSETQ. CDR3 region: CASSPGTSGNTIYF. The DNA of the CDR3 is TGCGCCAGCAGCCCTGGGACCTCTGGAAACACCATATATTTT.

The chain employs TRBV2 and TRBJ2-7; D may correspond to TRBD1 or TRBD2 (5 bases each). V was trimmed by 5 bases and J by 2 bases, leaving 16 bases between them. CDR3 size: 15 residues. Germline V gene sequence: CDR1 SNHLY, CDR2 FYNNEI. DNA of the CDR3: TGTGCCAGCAGTAAGGGGCCAACAGCGGCCTACGAGCAGTACTTC. This gives the protein CASSKGPTAAYEQYF.

In DNA form, the CDR3 reads TGTGCCAGCTCACCACGAGGGGCAACCTATGGCTACACCTTC. Its translation: CASSPRGATYGYTF. The chain combines TRBV18 with TRBJ1-2; a possible D gene is TRBD1 (5 bases). Germline V lookup: CDR1 KGHSH, CDR2 LQKENI. Trimming pared 1 base from V and 4 bases from J, leaving 10 bases between. The CDR3 loop spans 14 amino acids.

The rearrangement links TRBV21-1 to TRBJ2-3. TRBV21-1 is termed a pseudogene. The CDR3 consists of 13 residues. CDR3 residues: CASPPDGTDTQYF. The CDR3 DNA reads TGTGCCAGCCCCCCCGACGGCACAGATACGCAGTATTTT.

This clone showed up just a few times. The chain links TRBV5-4 to TRBJ2-7, with a possible D match to TRBD2 (6 bases). CDR1 and CDR2 (germline): SGHNT, YYREEE (reference sequence). The CDR3 loop spans 15 amino acids. V lost 0 bases and J lost 3, with 13 bases in between. CDR3: CASSLGGTDVYEQYF. DNA of the CDR3: TGTGCCAGCAGCTTGGGCGGGACCGATGTCTACGAGCAGTACTTC.

The chain has TRBV24-1 and TRBJ2-1; 8 bases align to TRBD1. The germline V gene encodes CDR1 KGHDR and CDR2 SFDVKD. The CDR3 totals 15 residues. The V and J ends lost 2 bases and 5 bases, in that order; junction bases with no gene match: 4. CDR3 nucleotides: TGTGCCACCAGTGATTCTCGGACAGGGAACAATGAGCAGTTCTTC. It specifies CATSDSRTGNNEQFF.

The gene calls are TRBV6-5 and TRBJ1-4, with D tentatively TRBD1 (6 bases). The CDR3 runs to 16 residues. The germline V gene has CDR1 MNHEY and CDR2 SVGAGI. Trimming removed 0 bases from V and 2 bases from J, with 10 bases in between. In DNA, the CDR3 is TGTGCCAGCAGTTACTCAGGGGGAGTGACTAATGAAAAACTGTTTTTT. Its protein product is CASSYSGGVTNEKLFF.